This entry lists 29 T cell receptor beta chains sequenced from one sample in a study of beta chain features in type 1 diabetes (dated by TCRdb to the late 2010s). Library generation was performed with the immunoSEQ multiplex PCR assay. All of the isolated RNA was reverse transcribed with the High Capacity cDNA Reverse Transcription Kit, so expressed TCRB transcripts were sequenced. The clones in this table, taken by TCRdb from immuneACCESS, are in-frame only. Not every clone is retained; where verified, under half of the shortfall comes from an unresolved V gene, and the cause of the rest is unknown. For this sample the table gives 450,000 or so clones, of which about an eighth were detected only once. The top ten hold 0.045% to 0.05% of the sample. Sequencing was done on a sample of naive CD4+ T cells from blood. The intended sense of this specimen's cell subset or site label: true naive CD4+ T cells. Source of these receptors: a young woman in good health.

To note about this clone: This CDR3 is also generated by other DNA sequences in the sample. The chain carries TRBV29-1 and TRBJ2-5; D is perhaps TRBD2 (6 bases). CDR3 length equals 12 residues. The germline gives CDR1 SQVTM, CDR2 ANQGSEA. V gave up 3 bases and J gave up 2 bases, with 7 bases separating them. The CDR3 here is CSVDRGQETQYF. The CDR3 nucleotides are TGCAGCGTTGACCGGGGGCAAGAGACCCAGTACTTC.

The CDR3 loop is CSASILKEGEQYF. The CDR3 DNA reads as TGCAGCGCCTCTATCCTCAAGGAGGGCGAGCAGTACTTC. The V and J genes are TRBV29-1 and TRBJ2-7, with D perhaps matching TRBD2 (6 bases). CDR3 length equals 13 residues. V lost 7 bases and J 6 bases, leaving 19 bases between the germline ends. Germline CDR1 is SQVTM and CDR2 is ANQGSEA.

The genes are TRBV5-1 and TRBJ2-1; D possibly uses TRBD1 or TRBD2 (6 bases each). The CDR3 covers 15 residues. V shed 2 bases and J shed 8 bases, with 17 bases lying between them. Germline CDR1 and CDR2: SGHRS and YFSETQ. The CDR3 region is CASSFLRAGEDEQFF. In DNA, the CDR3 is TGCGCCAGCAGCTTCCTGCGTGCAGGGGAGGATGAGCAGTTCTTC.

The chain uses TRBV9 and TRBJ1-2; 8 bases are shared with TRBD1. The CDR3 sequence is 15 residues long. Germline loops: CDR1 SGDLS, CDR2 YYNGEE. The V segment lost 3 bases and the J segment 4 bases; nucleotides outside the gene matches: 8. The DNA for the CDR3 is TGTGCCAGCAGCGGCAGGGGGCTGCGGCCCTATGGCTACACCTTC. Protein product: CASSGRGLRPYGYTF.

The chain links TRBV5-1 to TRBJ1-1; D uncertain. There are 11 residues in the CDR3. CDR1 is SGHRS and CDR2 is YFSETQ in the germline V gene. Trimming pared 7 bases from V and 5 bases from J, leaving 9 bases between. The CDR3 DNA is TGCGCCAGCCGGGAGCCGACTGAAGCTTTCTTT. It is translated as CASREPTEAFF.

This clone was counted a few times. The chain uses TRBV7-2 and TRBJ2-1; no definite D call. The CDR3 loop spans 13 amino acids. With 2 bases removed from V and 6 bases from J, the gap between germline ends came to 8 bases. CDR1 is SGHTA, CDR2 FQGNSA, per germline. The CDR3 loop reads CASSLTGGNEQFF. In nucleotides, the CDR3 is TGTGCCAGCAGCTTAACGGGTGGCAATGAGCAGTTCTTC.

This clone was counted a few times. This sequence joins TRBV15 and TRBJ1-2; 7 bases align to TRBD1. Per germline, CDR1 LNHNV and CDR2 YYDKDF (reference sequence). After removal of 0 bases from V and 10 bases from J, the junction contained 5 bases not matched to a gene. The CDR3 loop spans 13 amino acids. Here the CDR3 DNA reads TGTGCCACCAGCAGAGATAGGGGGCTGGACTACACCTTC. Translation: CATSRDRGLDYTF. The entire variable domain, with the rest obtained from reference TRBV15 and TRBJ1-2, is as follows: DAMVIQNPRYQVTQFGKPVTLSCSQTLNHNVMYWYQQKSSQAPKLLFHYYDKDFNNEADTPDNFQSRRPNTSFCFLDIRSPGLGDTAMYLCATSRDRGLDYTFGSGTRLTVV.

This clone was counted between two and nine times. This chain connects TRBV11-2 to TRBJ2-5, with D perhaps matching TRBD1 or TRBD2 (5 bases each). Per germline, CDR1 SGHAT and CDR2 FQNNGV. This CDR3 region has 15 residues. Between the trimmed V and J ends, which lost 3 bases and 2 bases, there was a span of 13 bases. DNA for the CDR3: TGTGCCAGCAGCTTTCTTGGGGGTAGGCAAGAGACCCAGTACTTC. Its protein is CASSFLGGRQETQYF.

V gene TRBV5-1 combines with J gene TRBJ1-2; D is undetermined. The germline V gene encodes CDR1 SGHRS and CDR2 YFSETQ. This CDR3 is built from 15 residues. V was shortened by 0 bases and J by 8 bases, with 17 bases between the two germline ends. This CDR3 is CASSLELAQARGYTF. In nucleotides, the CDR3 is TGCGCCAGCAGCTTGGAGCTGGCCCAGGCACGGGGCTACACCTTC.

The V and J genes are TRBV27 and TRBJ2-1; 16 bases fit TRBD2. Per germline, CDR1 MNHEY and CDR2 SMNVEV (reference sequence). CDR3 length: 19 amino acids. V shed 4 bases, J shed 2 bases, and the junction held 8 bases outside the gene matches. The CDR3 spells CASSSSGTSGGAPYNEQFF. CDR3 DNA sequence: TGTGCCAGCAGTTCCTCCGGGACTAGCGGGGGGGCCCCCTACAATGAGCAGTTCTTC.

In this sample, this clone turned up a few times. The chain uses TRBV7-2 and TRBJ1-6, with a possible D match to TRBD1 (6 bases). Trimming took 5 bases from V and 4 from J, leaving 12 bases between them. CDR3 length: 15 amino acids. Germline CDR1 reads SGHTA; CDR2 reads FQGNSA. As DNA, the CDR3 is TGTGCCAGCAGCACACTAGGGGGTTATAATTCACCCCTCCACTTT. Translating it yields CASSTLGGYNSPLHF.

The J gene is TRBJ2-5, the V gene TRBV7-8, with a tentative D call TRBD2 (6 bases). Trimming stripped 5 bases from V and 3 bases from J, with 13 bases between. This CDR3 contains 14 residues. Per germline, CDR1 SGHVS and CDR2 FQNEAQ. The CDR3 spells CASSSGWFEETQYF. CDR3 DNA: TGTGCCAGCAGCAGCGGGTGGTTCGAAGAGACCCAGTACTTC.

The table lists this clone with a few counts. The CDR3 nucleotides read TGTGCCAGCTCACCGACAGGGGAGGGATCCTATGGCTACACCTTC. Translation gives CASSPTGEGSYGYTF. V gene TRBV18 combines with J gene TRBJ1-2, with 8 positions matching TRBD1. The CDR3 length is 15 residues. Germline V gives CDR1 KGHSH, CDR2 LQKENI. Germline trimming cut 3 bases from V and 4 bases from J; bases unmatched to any gene: 7.

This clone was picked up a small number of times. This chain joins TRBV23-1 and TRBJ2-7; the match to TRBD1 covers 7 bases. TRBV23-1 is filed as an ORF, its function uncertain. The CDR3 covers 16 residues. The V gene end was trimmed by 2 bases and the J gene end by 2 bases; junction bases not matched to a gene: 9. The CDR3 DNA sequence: TGCGCCAGCAGTCAAGCTGATGAGACAGGGACCTACGAGCAGTACTTC. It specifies CASSQADETGTYEQYF.

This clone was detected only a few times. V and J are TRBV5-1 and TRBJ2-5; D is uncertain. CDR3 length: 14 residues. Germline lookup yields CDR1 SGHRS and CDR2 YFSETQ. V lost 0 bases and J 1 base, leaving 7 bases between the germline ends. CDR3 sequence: CASSLVPSQETQYF. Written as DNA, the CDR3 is TGCGCCAGCAGCTTGGTCCCATCCCAAGAGACCCAGTACTTC.

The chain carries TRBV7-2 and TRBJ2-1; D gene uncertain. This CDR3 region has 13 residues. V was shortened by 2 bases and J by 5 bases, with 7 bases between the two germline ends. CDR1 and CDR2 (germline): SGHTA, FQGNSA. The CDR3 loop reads CASSLNRDNEQFF. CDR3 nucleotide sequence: TGTGCCAGCAGCTTAAACCGGGACAATGAGCAGTTCTTC.

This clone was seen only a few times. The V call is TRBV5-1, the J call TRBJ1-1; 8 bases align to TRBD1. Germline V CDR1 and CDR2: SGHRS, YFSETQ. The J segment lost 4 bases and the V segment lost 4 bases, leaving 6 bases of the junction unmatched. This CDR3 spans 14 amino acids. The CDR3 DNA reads TGCGCCAGCAGCCCCCCGGACAGGGTCACTGAAGCTTTCTTT. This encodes CASSPPDRVTEAFF. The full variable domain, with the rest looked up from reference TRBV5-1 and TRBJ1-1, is KAGVTQTPRYLIKTRGQQVTLSCSPISGHRSVSWYQQTPGQGLQFLFEYFSETQRNKGNFPGRFSGRQFSNSRSEMNVSTLELGDSALYLCASSPPDRVTEAFFGQGTRLTVV.

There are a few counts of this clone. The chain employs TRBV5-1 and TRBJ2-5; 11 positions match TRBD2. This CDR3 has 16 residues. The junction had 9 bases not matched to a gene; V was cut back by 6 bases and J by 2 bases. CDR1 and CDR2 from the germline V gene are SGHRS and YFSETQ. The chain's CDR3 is CASIAASSGGQETQYF. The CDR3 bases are TGCGCCAGCATAGCGGCGTCTAGCGGGGGGCAAGAGACCCAGTACTTC.

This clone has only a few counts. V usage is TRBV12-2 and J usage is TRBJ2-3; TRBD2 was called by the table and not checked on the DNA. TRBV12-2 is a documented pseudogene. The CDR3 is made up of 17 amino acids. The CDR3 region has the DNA TGTGCAAGTCGCTTAATTCGAGCGGGTCGGGGGACAGATACGCAGTATTTT. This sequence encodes CASRLIRAGRGTDTQYF.

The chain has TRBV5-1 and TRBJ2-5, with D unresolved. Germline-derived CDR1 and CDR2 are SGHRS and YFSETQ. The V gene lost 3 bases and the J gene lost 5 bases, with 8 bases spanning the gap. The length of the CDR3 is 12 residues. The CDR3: CASSSPAETQYF. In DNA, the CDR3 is TGCGCCAGCAGCTCTCCAGCGGAGACCCAGTACTTC.

The CDR3 DNA is TGCAGCGCGCAGCGCGGGGTCTCGGGAGGCTATGGCTACACCTTC. This codes for CSAQRGVSGGYGYTF. V is TRBV29-1 and J is TRBJ1-2; the D is unclear. Germline CDR1 SQVTM, CDR2 ANQGSEA. V was clipped by 7 bases and J by 4 bases, with 22 bases between them. This CDR3 region has 15 residues.

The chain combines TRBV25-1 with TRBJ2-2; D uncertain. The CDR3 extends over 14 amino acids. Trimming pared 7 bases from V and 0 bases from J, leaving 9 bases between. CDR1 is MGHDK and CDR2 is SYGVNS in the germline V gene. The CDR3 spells CASTSHTNTGELFF. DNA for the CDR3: TGTGCCAGCACGTCACATACGAACACCGGGGAGCTGTTTTTT. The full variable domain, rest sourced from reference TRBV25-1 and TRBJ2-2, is EADIYQTPRYLVIGTGKKITLECSQTMGHDKMYWYQQDPGMELHLIHYSYGVNSTEKGDLSSESTVSRIRTEHFPLTLESARPSHTSQYLCASTSHTNTGELFFGEGSRLTVL.

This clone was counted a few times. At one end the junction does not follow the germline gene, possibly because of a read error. This chain's CDR3 is CAASSLTGELFF. In nucleotides, the CDR3 is TGCGCGGCGTCATCCCTTACCGGGGAGCTGTTTTTT. The chain is built from TRBV28 and TRBJ2-2, with D unresolved. The CDR3 has 12 residues. CDR1 MDHEN and CDR2 SYDVKM come from the germline V gene.

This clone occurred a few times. The CDR3 is CSVKQGSNQPQHF. CDR3 nucleotide sequence: TGCAGCGTTAAACAGGGGAGCAATCAGCCCCAGCATTTT. V is TRBV29-1 and J is TRBJ1-5; 7 nucleotides match TRBD1. With V trimmed by 5 bases and J by 1 base, 2 bases remained unmatched. CDR3 length: 13 amino acids. CDR1 and CDR2 from the germline V gene are SQVTM and ANQGSEA.

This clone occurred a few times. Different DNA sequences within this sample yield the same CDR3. In DNA, the CDR3 is TGCAGCGTTGGCCGGGGAACAGATACGCAGTATTTT. It specifies CSVGRGTDTQYF. The chain combines TRBV29-1 with TRBJ2-3, with D perhaps matching TRBD2 (5 bases). The CDR3 length is 12 residues. Germline V CDR1 and CDR2: SQVTM, ANQGSEA. V was cut by 4 bases and J by 3 bases, with 8 bases left in between.

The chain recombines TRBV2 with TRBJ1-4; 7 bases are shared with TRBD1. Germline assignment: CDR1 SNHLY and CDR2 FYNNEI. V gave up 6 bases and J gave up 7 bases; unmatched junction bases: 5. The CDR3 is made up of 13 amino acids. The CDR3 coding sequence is TGTGCCAGCAGGGCGGGACAGTTTGAAAAACTGTTTTTT. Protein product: CASRAGQFEKLFF. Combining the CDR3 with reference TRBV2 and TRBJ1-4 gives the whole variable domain EPEVTQTPSHQVTQMGQEVILRCVPISNHLYFYWYRQILGQKVEFLVSFYNNEISEKSEIFDDQFSVERPDGSNFTLKIRSTKLEDSAMYFCASRAGQFEKLFFGSGTQLSVL.

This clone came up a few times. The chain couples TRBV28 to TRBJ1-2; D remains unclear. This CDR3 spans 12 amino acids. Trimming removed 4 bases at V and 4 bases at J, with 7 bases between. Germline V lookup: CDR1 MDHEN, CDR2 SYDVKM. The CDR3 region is CASSWQSYGYTF. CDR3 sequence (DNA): TGTGCCAGCAGTTGGCAGAGCTATGGCTACACCTTC.

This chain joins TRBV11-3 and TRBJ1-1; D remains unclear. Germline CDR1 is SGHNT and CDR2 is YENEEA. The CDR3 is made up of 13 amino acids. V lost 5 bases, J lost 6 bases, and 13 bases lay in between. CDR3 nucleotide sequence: TGTGCCAGCAGCCCTTTGAGAGTCCCTGAAGCTTTCTTT. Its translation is CASSPLRVPEAFF.

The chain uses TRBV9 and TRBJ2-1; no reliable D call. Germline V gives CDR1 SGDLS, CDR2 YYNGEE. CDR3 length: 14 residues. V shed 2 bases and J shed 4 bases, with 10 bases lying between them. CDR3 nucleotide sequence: TGTGCCAGCAGCGTCCTCGACGGGTACAATGAGCAGTTCTTC. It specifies CASSVLDGYNEQFF. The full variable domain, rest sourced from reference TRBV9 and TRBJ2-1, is DSGVTQTPKHLITATGQRVTLRCSPRSGDLSVYWYQQSLDQGLQFLIQYYNGEERAKGNILERFSAQQFPDLHSELNLSSLELGDSALYFCASSVLDGYNEQFFGPGTRLTVL.